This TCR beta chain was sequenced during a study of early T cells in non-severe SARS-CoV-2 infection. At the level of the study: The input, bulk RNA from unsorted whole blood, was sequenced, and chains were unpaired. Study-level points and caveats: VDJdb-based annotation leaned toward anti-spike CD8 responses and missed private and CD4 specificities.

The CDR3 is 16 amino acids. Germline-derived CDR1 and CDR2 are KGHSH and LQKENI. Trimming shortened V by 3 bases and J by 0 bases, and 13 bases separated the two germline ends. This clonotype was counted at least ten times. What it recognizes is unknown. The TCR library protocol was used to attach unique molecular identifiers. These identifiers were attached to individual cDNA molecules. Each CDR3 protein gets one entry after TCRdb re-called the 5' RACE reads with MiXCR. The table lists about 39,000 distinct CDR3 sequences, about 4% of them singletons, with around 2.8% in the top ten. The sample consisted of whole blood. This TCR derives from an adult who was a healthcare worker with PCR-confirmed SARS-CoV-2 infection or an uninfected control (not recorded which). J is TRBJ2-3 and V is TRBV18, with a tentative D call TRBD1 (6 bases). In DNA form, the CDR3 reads TGTGCCAGCTCACCGAGGGGGTTGGGGAGCACAGATACGCAGTATTTT. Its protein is CASSPRGLGSTDTQYF.